One and the same sample provided the 15 T cell receptor beta chains below, sequenced in a study of T cells in Graves' hyperthyroidism and ophthalmopathy. RNA transcripts served as the template for amplifying TCR beta CDR3 regions. The TCR CDR3 was amplified in a first-round RT-PCR using the HTBI primer set. Each CDR3 protein gets one entry after TCRdb re-called the multiplex PCR reads with MiXCR. The data contain fewer than 650,000 distinct CDR3 sequences, roughly 14% of them seen just once; the ten biggest clones take up about 5.8%. The sequencing input was blood. The receptors were sampled from a woman under 40 with Graves' hyperthyroidism that later progressed to Graves' ophthalmopathy.

This chain connects TRBV4-1 to TRBJ1-2; the D gene is possibly TRBD1 (5 bases). Germline V gives CDR1 MGHRA, CDR2 YSYEKL. V was trimmed by 3 bases and J by 4 bases, leaving 18 bases between them. The CDR3 consists of 16 residues. CDR3 protein: CASSQGGDPRGYGYTF. In DNA, the CDR3 is TGCGCCAGCAGCCAGGGGGGGGACCCGAGGGGCTATGGCTACACCTTC.

In its sample, this clonotype was seen a few times. This chain uses TRBV18 with TRBJ2-3, with 8 positions matching TRBD1. CDR1 KGHSH and CDR2 LQKENI come from the germline V gene. J was trimmed by 6 bases and V by 2 bases; bases with no gene match: 7. This CDR3 has 15 amino acids. The CDR3 sequence is CASSPATGVTDTQYF. The CDR3 DNA follows: TGTGCCAGCTCACCAGCGACAGGGGTAACCGATACGCAGTATTTT. The full variable domain, its missing parts supplied by reference TRBV18 and TRBJ2-3, is NAGVMQNPRHLVRRRGQEARLRCSPMKGHSHVYWYRQLPEEGLKFMVYLQKENIIDESGMPKERFSAEFPKEGPSILRIQQVVRGDSAAYFCASSPATGVTDTQYFGPGTRLTVL.

Many counts were recorded for this clonotype. This chain connects TRBV11-2 to TRBJ1-2; a weak D match, TRBD1 (6 bases). This CDR3 region has 12 residues. From germline, CDR1 is SGHAT and CDR2 FQNNGV. Trimming cost V 5 bases and J 8 bases, with 12 bases left between them. The CDR3 sequence is CASSRQEIGYTF. The CDR3 DNA reads as TGTGCCAGCAGCCGACAGGAGATCGGCTACACCTTC.

This clonotype was recorded many times. The V call is TRBV29-1, the J call TRBJ2-7; maybe TRBD2 (5 bases). Trimming removed 6 bases from V and 3 bases from J, with 12 bases in between. From germline, CDR1 is SQVTM and CDR2 ANQGSEA. This CDR3 has 12 residues. In DNA form, the CDR3 reads TGCAGCGTACGGGGTTCCCACTACGAGCAGTACTTC. Translating it yields CSVRGSHYEQYF.

This clonotype was recorded many times. The chain links TRBV7-9 to TRBJ2-7, with 7 bases fitting TRBD2. Germline V gene lookup returns CDR1 SEHNR and CDR2 FQNEAQ (reference sequence). V gave up 4 bases and J gave up 5 bases; unmatched junction bases: 11. There are 15 residues in the CDR3. The CDR3 coding sequence is TGTGCCAGCAGCTACGCTGCCGGGAGGAATCACGAGCAGTACTTC. Protein sequence: CASSYAAGRNHEQYF.

This clonotype was seen a few times. The chain carries TRBV24-1 and TRBJ2-3; D unresolved. Germline V gene lookup returns CDR1 KGHDR and CDR2 SFDVKD. Trimming left V 0 bases short and J 7 bases short, with 1 base between. This CDR3 region has 11 residues. The CDR3 coding sequence is TGTGCCACCAGTGATTTGAATACGCAGTATTTT. This gives the protein CATSDLNTQYF.

This clonotype was observed many times. The V gene is TRBV12-5, the J gene TRBJ1-4, with no clear D. This CDR3 contains 14 residues. The V gene's germline CDR1 is LGHNT and CDR2 FRNRAP. The germline V and J ends were trimmed by 4 bases and 5 bases, with 11 bases remaining between them. The CDR3 DNA follows: TGTGCTAGTGGTTCCCCGTACTGGAATGAAAAACTGTTTTTT. Translation gives CASGSPYWNEKLFF.

As to this clonotype: A read error may be the cause here, since a much bigger clone is one base away. V and J are TRBV7-9 and TRBJ1-4; D not resolved. Germline V gene sequence: CDR1 SEHNR, CDR2 FQNEAQ (reference sequence). The CDR3 covers 17 residues. DNA of the CDR3: TGTGCCAGCAGCAAACTTTCAGGTCTAACAACTAATGAAAAACTGATTTTT. It yields the protein CASSKLSGLTTNEKLIF.

The table lists this clonotype with a few counts. This chain connects TRBV6-1 to TRBJ2-2, with TRBD2 identical over 8 bases. Germline CDR1 and CDR2: MNHNS and SASEGT. The CDR3 has 15 residues. J lost 5 bases, V lost 3 bases, and 5 bases had no gene match. CDR3 region: CASSDRGLGTGELFF. The CDR3 bases are TGTGCCAGCAGTGACAGGGGACTAGGAACCGGGGAGCTGTTTTTT.

This clonotype was picked up many times. The V and J genes are TRBV2 and TRBJ1-1, with 9 bases that match TRBD1. Germline V gene lookup returns CDR1 SNHLY and CDR2 FYNNEI. V lost 0 bases and J lost 1; bases outside the gene matches: 6. This CDR3 region has 17 residues. CDR3 nucleotides: TGTGCCAGCAGTGAAGCCGAGACAGGGGGGAGGAACACTGAAGCTTTCTTT. Translation gives CASSEAETGGRNTEAFF.

This clonotype was observed many times. V and J are TRBV9 and TRBJ1-2; D remains ambiguous. Trimming pared 4 bases from V and 6 bases from J, leaving 16 bases between. The germline CDR1 and CDR2 sequences are SGDLS and YYNGEE. This CDR3 contains 14 residues. The CDR3 loop reads CASSPETRRDGYTF. In DNA form, the CDR3 reads TGTGCCAGCAGCCCCGAGACTCGGCGGGATGGCTACACCTTC.

This clonotype was seen at least ten times. J is TRBJ2-1 and V is TRBV28; tentatively, D is TRBD1 (6 bases). V lost 1 base, J lost 1 base, and 20 bases lay in between. Germline lookup yields CDR1 MDHEN and CDR2 SYDVKM. The CDR3 is 19 amino acids. The CDR3 DNA sequence: TGTGCCAGCAGTTTATTAGGTCCATACAGGGAAAATTCCTACAATGAGCAGTTCTTC. It is translated as CASSLLGPYRENSYNEQFF.

This clonotype was detected many times. The rearrangement uses TRBV28 and TRBJ1-2, with D perhaps TRBD1 (6 bases). Germline lookup yields CDR1 MDHEN and CDR2 SYDVKM. The CDR3 extends over 15 amino acids. With 5 bases removed from V and 6 bases from J, the gap between germline ends came to 19 bases. The CDR3 coding sequence is TGTGCCAGCAGTCGAGTTTCGGCCGGGGGCGATGGCTACACCTTC. It translates to CASSRVSAGGDGYTF.

There are many counts of this clonotype. V is TRBV29-1 and J is TRBJ2-7; 9 nucleotides agree with TRBD1. This CDR3 has 13 residues. Germline V gene sequence: CDR1 SQVTM, CDR2 ANQGSEA. Germline trimming cut 7 bases from V and 4 bases from J; bases unmatched to any gene: 8. CDR3 amino acids: CSATGTGQYEQYF. The CDR3 DNA sequence: TGCAGCGCAACCGGGACAGGGCAGTACGAGCAGTACTTC.

The rearrangement uses TRBV7-8 and TRBJ2-7; no definite D call. Germline CDR1 SGHVS, CDR2 FQNEAQ. The CDR3 totals 14 residues. Between the trimmed V and J ends, which lost 5 bases and 2 bases, there was a span of 13 bases. The CDR3 here is CASSTETLPYEQYF. The CDR3 DNA reads as TGTGCCAGCAGCACGGAGACGCTTCCCTACGAGCAGTACTTC.